This T cell receptor beta chain was documented in a study of blood T cell repertoires in COVID-19. The assay was immunoSEQ multiplex PCR, and TCRdb's table has in-frame clones only and misses some. The profile shows some 230,000 clones, around 84% of them singletons. The CDR3 has 18 amino acids. After removal of 4 bases from V and 3 bases from J, the junction contained 11 bases not matched to a gene. From germline, CDR1 is MNHNS and CDR2 SASEGT. The TCR sequence derives from a middle-aged man with acute or convalescent COVID-19. V is TRBV6-1 and J is TRBJ1-5; TRBD1 matches 11 bases. The specimen was peripheral blood. DNA for the CDR3: TGTGCCAGCAGTGCCCCATTGGGACAGGGGGTGAACAATCAGCCCCAGCATTTT. Protein: CASSAPLGQGVNNQPQHF.